This T cell receptor beta chain stems from a study of PD-L1 blockade in urothelial cancer. Study-wide context: Anywhere from 0 to 3 prior chemotherapy regimens had been received by patients.

Germline V gene lookup returns CDR1 SGHNT and CDR2 YENEEA. Trimming shortened V by 4 bases and J by 0 bases, and 9 bases separated the two germline ends. The CDR3 has 15 amino acids. TCRdb's copy holds only in-frame clones and misses some; the assay was immunoSEQ multiplex PCR. The sample contains 70,000 to 95,000 clones, about four fifths of which appear only once. Time point defined: pretreatment peripheral blood. This receptor was identified in a man aged 55 to 70 with urothelial cancer. Here the sequenced sample was PBMCs, taken around atezolizumab (anti-PD-L1) treatment. The rearrangement joins TRBV11-3 to TRBJ2-2; no reliable D call. The CDR3 DNA is TGTGCCAGCAGCTCCGAGTTCGCGAACACCGGGGAGCTGTTTTTT. It translates to CASSSEFANTGELFF.